This TCR beta chain was identified during a study of blood T cell repertoires in COVID-19. Study as a whole: The United States, Italy and Spain were the sources of the acute and convalescent COVID-19 samples. T cells, B-cell-depleted T cells, or PBMCs provided the cDNA or gDNA that served as material.

Ten or more counts support this clone. The study drew participants aged about 18 to 89 years from fewer than 30 US areas. Donors of Cohort 3 who recovered were those that had two negative PCRs, clearance, or symptom resolution. Germline CDR1 MDHEN, CDR2 SYDVKM. This CDR3 region has 13 residues. V gave up 3 bases and J gave up 3 bases, with 6 bases separating them. Clones were sequenced by immunoSEQ multiplex PCR, and TCRdb holds only the in-frame ones, with some missing. This table holds hundreds of thousands of clones, approximately 84% found once. This TCR derives from a woman aged 30 to 39 who had recovered from COVID-19. Sequencing was done on a sample of PBMCs or T cells enriched from blood (not recorded which). The chain couples TRBV28 to TRBJ2-1; D gene ambiguous. The CDR3 DNA sequence: TGTGCCAGCAGTTTGAGGCTCTACAATGAGCAGTTCTTC. It translates to CASSLRLYNEQFF.